This TCR beta chain was recorded in a study of blood T cell repertoires in COVID-19. Study-level information: Samples representing acute and convalescent COVID-19 were sourced from the United States, Italy and Spain. Sources were T cells, B-cell-depleted T cells, or PBMCs; the material itself was cDNA or gDNA.

As handled by the study authors: How many nucleated cells were present was estimated from reference gene primer amplification. Produced via immunoSEQ multiplex PCR; TCRdb's table is partial and in-frame only. The DNA was the basis for D and trimming; V, J and clone size are from that table. In the table there are 45,000 to 50,000 clones, 60% to 80% of which are singletons. This clone was observed a few times. Specimen: peripheral blood. The sequence was collected from a human donor with active or convalescent COVID-19. The donor label of this sample is uncertain.

CDR3 loop: CASSYTPPGAGNTIYF. Here the CDR3 DNA reads TGTGCCAGCAGCTATACCCCCCCAGGGGCTGGAAACACCATATATTTT. V usage is TRBV7-2 and J usage is TRBJ1-3; tentatively, D is TRBD1 (6 bases). The CDR3 has 16 residues. V lost 4 bases to trimming and J lost 2 bases, with 15 bases between them. Germline assignment: CDR1 SGHTA and CDR2 FQGNSA. Full variable domain (missing parts from reference TRBV7-2 and TRBJ1-3): GAGVSQSPSNKVTEKGKDVELRCDPISGHTALYWYRQSLGQGLEFLIYFQGNSAPDKSGLPSDRFSAERTGGSVSTLTIQRTQQEDSAVYLCASSYTPPGAGNTIYFGEGSWLTVV.